The 21 T cell receptor beta chains below all came from one sample that was sequenced in a study of cytotoxic CD8 clonotypes in ibrutinib-treated CLL. TCRdb's table, derived via immunoSEQ multiplex PCR, lists solely in-frame clones and lacks some. The sample yields approximately 130,000 clones, approximately 80% seen once. The material sequenced was PBMCs, taken after 24 months of ibrutinib treatment. These receptors were collected from a human donor with chronic lymphocytic leukemia.

V and J are TRBV11-3 and TRBJ1-1; 10 bases align to TRBD1. The junction had 0 bases not matched to a gene; V was cut back by 3 bases and J by 8 bases. Germline V lookup: CDR1 SGHNT, CDR2 YENEEA. CDR3 length equals 12 residues. In DNA, the CDR3 is TGTGCCAGCAGCTTGGGACAGGGGGAAGCTTTCTTT. Its translation is CASSLGQGEAFF.

The V gene is TRBV6-5, the J gene TRBJ2-2; a weak D match, TRBD2 (6 bases). The V gene lost 3 bases and the J gene lost 0 bases, with 11 bases spanning the gap. Germline V CDR1 and CDR2: MNHEY, SVGAGI. The CDR3 spans 16 residues. CDR3 nucleotides: TGTGCCAGCAGTTATAGGCGGGGTACGAACACCGGGGAGCTGTTTTTT. Translated: CASSYRRGTNTGELFF.

This sequence joins TRBV4-1 and TRBJ2-1; 8 nucleotides line up with TRBD1. CDR1 and CDR2 (germline): MGHRA, YSYEKL. The CDR3 totals 18 residues. V lost 0 bases and J lost 3; bases outside the gene matches: 10. CDR3: CASSQEPLTGVGYNEQFF. DNA for the CDR3: TGCGCCAGCAGCCAAGAACCCCTGACAGGGGTTGGCTACAATGAGCAGTTCTTC.

The rearrangement uses TRBV19 and TRBJ2-2, with 7 nucleotides matching TRBD1. The CDR3 has 15 amino acids. The trim removed 6 bases at V and 3 bases at J, leaving 7 bases unmatched. Germline V gives CDR1 LNHDA, CDR2 SQIVND (reference sequence). This CDR3 reads CASSRGQAYTGELFF. In nucleotides, the CDR3 is TGTGCCAGTAGCCGAGGACAGGCGTACACCGGGGAGCTGTTTTTT.

The CDR3 protein is CASSLVVNTEAFF. CDR3 nucleotide sequence: TGCGCCAGCAGCTTGGTGGTGAACACTGAAGCTTTCTTT. J is TRBJ1-1 and V is TRBV5-1, with D hard to call. V was clipped by 0 bases and J by 0 bases, with 3 bases between them. The CDR3 sequence is 13 residues long. Per the germline V gene, CDR1 is SGHRS and CDR2 is YFSETQ.

The chain employs TRBV5-5 and TRBJ2-7; a weak D match, TRBD1 (5 bases). Germline V gene lookup returns CDR1 SGHKS and CDR2 YYEKEE (reference sequence). CDR3 length: 12 amino acids. The ends were cut back, 1 base at V and 12 bases at J, with 14 bases in the middle. CDR3 sequence reads: CASSLSGILGYF. For the CDR3, the DNA is TGTGCCAGCAGCTTGTCAGGGATTCTCGGGTACTTC.

The genes are TRBV7-8 and TRBJ1-6, with 9 positions matching TRBD1. This CDR3 is 15 amino acids long. Germline lookup yields CDR1 SGHVS and CDR2 FQNEAQ. With 5 bases clipped from V and 8 bases from J, the junction kept 7 bases outside the gene matches. CDR3 amino acids: CASSPPGQGHSPLHF. For the CDR3, the DNA is TGTGCCAGCAGCCCACCGGGACAGGGCCATTCACCCCTCCACTTT.

This clone was observed a single time. This sequence joins TRBV2 and TRBJ2-3, with D possibly being TRBD1 (6 bases). The CDR3 spans 22 residues. Germline CDR1 SNHLY, CDR2 FYNNEI. Trimming removed 2 bases from V and 2 bases from J, with 32 bases in between. For the CDR3, the DNA is TGTGCCAGCAGTGAACCCCCCACCACGAGACCGGGACACAACTCCCTCACAGATACGCAGTATTTT. It yields the protein CASSEPPTTRPGHNSLTDTQYF.

V gene TRBV6-1 combines with J gene TRBJ2-2; TRBD1 is a possible D gene (6 bases). Germline-derived CDR1 and CDR2 are MNHNS and SASEGT. V was shortened by 6 bases and J by 6 bases, with 11 bases between the two germline ends. This CDR3 spans 13 amino acids. The CDR3 region has the DNA TGTGCCAGCAGAAGCAGGGGCCCCGGGGAGCTGTTTTTT. Translating it yields CASRSRGPGELFF.

This clone was observed a few times. The chain couples TRBV19 to TRBJ1-2; D gene ambiguous. CDR3 size: 12 residues. V gave up 3 bases and J gave up 7 bases, with 9 bases separating them. Germline CDR1 is LNHDA and CDR2 is SQIVND (reference sequence). This CDR3 is CASSIAEGGYTF. In nucleotides, the CDR3 is TGTGCCAGTAGTATCGCGGAGGGTGGCTACACCTTC.

Many counts were recorded for this clone. V gene TRBV9 combines with J gene TRBJ2-1; 8 nucleotides line up with TRBD1. Looked up from germline, CDR1 is SGDLS and CDR2 is YYNGEE. The J segment lost 9 bases and the V segment lost 0 bases, leaving 5 bases of the junction unmatched. The CDR3 sequence is 14 residues long. The CDR3 DNA reads as TGTGCCAGCAGCGTAGGTGGGACAGGCGGTGAGCAGTTCTTC. This gives the protein CASSVGGTGGEQFF.

In this sample, this clone turned up a few times. The rearrangement joins TRBV29-1 to TRBJ1-2; D call uncertain. Germline V gene sequence: CDR1 SQVTM, CDR2 ANQGSEA. V lost 3 bases and J 5 bases, leaving 16 bases between the germline ends. The length of the CDR3 is 14 residues. Here the CDR3 reads CSVDSGQTSYGYTF. CDR3 bases: TGCAGCGTTGATAGTGGGCAGACCTCTTATGGCTACACCTTC. Filled out from reference TRBV29-1 and TRBJ1-2, the complete variable domain reads SAVISQKPSRDICQRGTSLTIQCQVDSQVTMMFWYRQQPGQSLTLIATANQGSEATYESGFVIDKFPISRPNLTFSTLTVSNMSPEDSSIYLCSVDSGQTSYGYTFGSGTRLTVV.

The chain combines TRBV29-1 with TRBJ2-3, with TRBD1 matching over 10 bases. CDR3 length equals 15 residues. Per germline, CDR1 SQVTM and CDR2 ANQGSEA. Trimming cost V 1 base and J 5 bases; bases outside gene matches: 6. The CDR3 loop is CSVEGGGQGIDTQYF. DNA of the CDR3: TGCAGCGTTGAAGGAGGGGGACAGGGGATAGATACGCAGTATTTT.

The V gene is TRBV4-1, the J gene TRBJ1-2; tentative D call: TRBD1 (6 bases). In germline, CDR1 is MGHRA, CDR2 YSYEKL. V lost 4 bases to trimming and J lost 4 bases, with 13 bases between them. The CDR3 consists of 14 residues. The CDR3 loop reads CASSPTGLAYGYTF. The CDR3 DNA follows: TGCGCCAGCAGCCCAACAGGGTTGGCCTATGGCTACACCTTC.

The chain carries TRBV9 and TRBJ2-5, with TRBD2 matching over 10 bases. Germline CDR1 and CDR2: SGDLS and YYNGEE. This CDR3 comprises 16 residues. V was pared by 4 bases and J by 5 bases, with 11 bases of the junction left unmatched. The CDR3 is CASSKAGLAGAETQYF. In DNA form, the CDR3 reads TGTGCCAGCAGCAAAGCGGGGCTAGCGGGGGCGGAGACCCAGTACTTC.

The chain is built from TRBV2 and TRBJ1-4, with 7 bases identical to TRBD1. The CDR3 has 13 amino acids. CDR1 is SNHLY and CDR2 is FYNNEI in the germline V gene. The trim removed 6 bases at V and 8 bases at J, leaving 6 bases unmatched. DNA of the CDR3: TGTGCCAGCAGGCCCACAGGGGAGGAAAAACTGTTTTTT. Residues: CASRPTGEEKLFF.

This clone turned up a few times. This chain joins TRBV30 and TRBJ1-1; D remains ambiguous. The CDR3 contains 11 residues. The germline V gene has CDR1 GTSNPN and CDR2 SVGIG (reference sequence). V was clipped by 6 bases and J by 1 base, with 6 bases between them. As DNA, the CDR3 is TGTGCCTGCGTACCGAACACTGAAGCTTTCTTT. Its protein product is CACVPNTEAFF.

V usage is TRBV5-1 and J usage is TRBJ2-1; the D gene is possibly TRBD1 (5 bases). The CDR3 sequence is 13 residues long. The germline V gene has CDR1 SGHRS and CDR2 YFSETQ. V lost 1 base to trimming and J lost 5 bases, with 7 bases between them. The CDR3 protein is CASSLQQDNEQFF. The CDR3 DNA reads TGCGCCAGCAGCTTGCAACAGGACAATGAGCAGTTCTTC. Using reference TRBV5-1 and TRBJ2-1 for the parts outside the CDR3, the full variable domain is KAGVTQTPRYLIKTRGQQVTLSCSPISGHRSVSWYQQTPGQGLQFLFEYFSETQRNKGNFPGRFSGRQFSNSRSEMNVSTLELGDSALYLCASSLQQDNEQFFGPGTRLTVL.

V and J are TRBV5-6 and TRBJ2-7, with D uncertain. The V gene lost 4 bases and the J gene lost 2 bases, with 16 bases spanning the gap. This CDR3 has 15 residues. Per germline, CDR1 SGHDT and CDR2 YYEEEE. CDR3 nucleotide sequence: TGTGCCAGCAGCCCCTGGGGAACCGGTACCTACGAGCAGTACTTC. Its protein is CASSPWGTGTYEQYF.

As DNA, the CDR3 is TGCGCCAGCAGCCAAGAAAGGGACCCCGGGGTGGATGAGCAGTTCTTC. Amino acid sequence: CASSQERDPGVDEQFF. This chain uses TRBV4-1 with TRBJ2-1; perhaps D is TRBD1 or TRBD2 (5 bases each). Trimming cost V 0 bases and J 8 bases, with 17 bases left between them. The CDR3 spans 16 residues. Germline CDR1 reads MGHRA; CDR2 reads YSYEKL.

The rearrangement uses TRBV19 and TRBJ1-5; TRBD1 matches 7 bases. V lost 0 bases to trimming and J lost 2 bases; unmatched junction nucleotides: 4. The CDR3 contains 16 residues. From germline, CDR1 is LNHDA and CDR2 SQIVND (reference sequence). The CDR3 loop reads CASSIERGRGNQPQHF. CDR3 bases: TGTGCCAGTAGTATAGAAAGGGGGCGCGGCAATCAGCCCCAGCATTTT.